This passage covers 22 T cell receptor beta chains from one sample sequenced in a study of blood T cells in healthy people across ages. Together with a sample-barcoded 5' primer, a J-beta primer mix was included in a second PCR lasting about 6 to 11 cycles. TCRdb redid the calling of the 5' RACE reads with MiXCR, one entry per CDR3 protein. The profile shows approximately 830,000 distinct CDR3 sequences, less than 80% of them singletons. The specimen was blood. These receptors originate from a man under 40 in good health.

The chain couples TRBV12-3 or TRBV12-4 to TRBJ1-1; D call uncertain. CDR3 length: 15 amino acids. V was clipped by 5 bases and J by 0 bases, with 13 bases between them. In DNA form, the CDR3 reads TGTGCCAGCAGTCCCCTGCTAACTATGAACACTGAAGCTTTCTTT. Amino acids: CASSPLLTMNTEAFF.

This sequence joins TRBV20-1 and TRBJ2-7; D is unresolved. The CDR3 is 14 residues long. Germline-derived CDR1 and CDR2 are DFQATT and SNEGSKA (reference sequence). The ends were cut back, 1 base at V and 6 bases at J, with 16 bases in the middle. CDR3 DNA: TGCAGTGCTAGAGGAGTGGACCTAGGGTCCGAGCAGTACTTC. Translation gives CSARGVDLGSEQYF.

The V and J genes are TRBV6-4 and TRBJ2-1; D is undetermined. V lost 4 bases to trimming and J lost 4 bases, with 14 bases between them. Germline assignment: CDR1 MRHNA and CDR2 SNTAGT. The CDR3 contains 15 residues. The CDR3 DNA follows: TGTGCCAGCAGTGTAGACCACGGTGGGTACAATGAGCAGTTCTTC. It yields the protein CASSVDHGGYNEQFF.

This sequence joins TRBV21-1 and TRBJ1-1; TRBD1, the table's D call, lacks a check against the DNA. TRBV21-1 is an annotated pseudogene. The CDR3 length is 15 residues. CDR3 nucleotide sequence: TGTGCCAGCAGATCTTCTCGGGAAGGGAACACTGGAGCTTTCTTT. Its translation is CASRSSREGNTGAFF.

This chain uses TRBV7-3 with TRBJ2-7; D is undetermined. Trimming stripped 3 bases from V and 3 bases from J, with 12 bases between. CDR1 SGHTA and CDR2 FQGTGA come from the germline V gene. The CDR3 has 14 amino acids. The chain's CDR3 is CASSFYGDHYEQYF. CDR3 coding DNA: TGTGCCAGCAGCTTTTACGGAGACCACTACGAGCAGTACTTC.

The CDR3 loop is CSAIIAREQYF. The CDR3 DNA reads TGCAGCGCGATAATCGCGAGGGAGCAGTACTTC. The chain carries TRBV29-1 and TRBJ2-4, with a possible D match to TRBD2 (5 bases). Germline lookup yields CDR1 SQVTM and CDR2 ANQGSEA. This CDR3 has 11 amino acids. Trimming took 7 bases from V and 13 from J, leaving 17 bases between them.

The chain combines TRBV5-1 with TRBJ1-2; 10 bases are shared with TRBD1. The J segment lost 6 bases and the V segment lost 4 bases, leaving 9 bases of the junction unmatched. Per germline, CDR1 SGHRS and CDR2 YFSETQ. The CDR3 is 15 amino acids. CDR3 coding DNA: TGCGCCAGCAGCACCGGCCGGGACAGGGGAGATGGCTACACCTTC. Translated, it gives CASSTGRDRGDGYTF.

The chain recombines TRBV7-2 with TRBJ1-2, with 7 bases fitting TRBD1. Per germline, CDR1 SGHTA and CDR2 FQGNSA. V was pared by 5 bases and J by 4 bases, with 4 bases of the junction left unmatched. This CDR3 has 13 amino acids. DNA for the CDR3: TGTGCCAGCAGCGACGACAGGGCCTATGGCTACACCTTC. As protein: CASSDDRAYGYTF.

This clonotype was observed a handful of times. The V call is TRBV29-1, the J call TRBJ2-1, with TRBD1 matching over 10 bases. The ends lost 5 bases at V and 7 bases at J; junction bases unmatched: 5. This CDR3 comprises 13 residues. CDR1 and CDR2 from the germline V gene are SQVTM and ANQGSEA. CDR3 in amino acids: CSVPGQGKNEQFF. The DNA for the CDR3 is TGCAGCGTTCCGGGACAGGGGAAGAATGAGCAGTTCTTC.

This clonotype was seen a handful of times. An end of the junction differs from the germline gene, which may be a read error. The chain recombines TRBV9 with TRBJ2-1; D is perhaps TRBD2 (6 bases). CDR1 SGDLS and CDR2 YYNGEE come from the germline V gene. CDR3 length equals 15 residues. DNA for the CDR3: TGTGCCAGCAGCGTAGCGGGGGAGAATTACAATGAGCAGTTCTTT. It encodes CASSVAGENYNEQFF. Together with reference TRBV9 and TRBJ2-1, the CDR3 gives the full variable domain: DSGVTQTPKHLITATGQRVTLRCSPRSGDLSVYWYQQSLDQGLQFLIQYYNGEERAKGNILERFSAQQFPDLHSELNLSSLELGDSALYFCASSVAGENYNEQFFGPGTRLTVL.

The V gene is TRBV5-1, the J gene TRBJ2-3; TRBD2 matches at 9 bases. Germline CDR1 is SGHRS and CDR2 is YFSETQ. This CDR3 spans 16 amino acids. After removal of 0 bases from V and 4 bases from J, the junction contained 6 bases not matched to a gene. CDR3 sequence reads: CASSLVASGVADTQYF. Here the CDR3 DNA reads TGCGCCAGCAGCTTGGTGGCTAGCGGGGTGGCAGATACGCAGTATTTT. The variable domain in full, completed from reference TRBV5-1 and TRBJ2-3, reads KAGVTQTPRYLIKTRGQQVTLSCSPISGHRSVSWYQQTPGQGLQFLFEYFSETQRNKGNFPGRFSGRQFSNSRSEMNVSTLELGDSALYLCASSLVASGVADTQYFGPGTRLTVL.

The genes are TRBV6-5 and TRBJ1-2; D ambiguous. Trimming pared 7 bases from V and 2 bases from J, leaving 8 bases between. This CDR3 spans 12 amino acids. Germline V CDR1 and CDR2: MNHEY, SVGAGI. Here the CDR3 reads CASKEGNYGYTF. Here the CDR3 DNA reads TGTGCCAGCAAGGAGGGCAACTATGGCTACACCTTC.

The chain is built from TRBV27 and TRBJ1-5, with D perhaps matching TRBD1 (5 bases). V was clipped by 3 bases and J by 4 bases, with 10 bases between them. The length of the CDR3 is 14 residues. Looked up from germline, CDR1 is MNHEY and CDR2 is SMNVEV (reference sequence). The CDR3 DNA reads as TGTGCCAGCAGTTTTTCGGGACTTAATCAGCCCCAGCATTTT. Residues: CASSFSGLNQPQHF.

This clonotype was counted many times. This chain joins TRBV7-3 and TRBJ2-4; D gene unclear. Germline V gene data show CDR1 as SGHTA and CDR2 as FQGTGA. Trimming stripped 2 bases from V and 3 bases from J, with 11 bases between. The CDR3 is 15 residues long. CDR3 coding DNA: TGTGCCAGCAGCTTATCGGTTGTGGGCAAAAACATTCAGTACTTC. It is translated as CASSLSVVGKNIQYF. Full variable domain (missing parts from reference TRBV7-3 and TRBJ2-4): GAGVSQTPSNKVTEKGKYVELRCDPISGHTALYWYRQSLGQGPEFLIYFQGTGAADDSGLPNDRFFAVRPEGSVSTLKIQRTERGDSAVYLCASSLSVVGKNIQYFGAGTRLSVL.

The J gene is TRBJ2-3, the V gene TRBV10-3, with 8 bases identical to TRBD2. The germline CDR1 and CDR2 sequences are ENHRY and SYGVKD. The V segment lost 10 bases and the J segment 6 bases; nucleotides outside the gene matches: 9. CDR3 size: 13 residues. In nucleotides, the CDR3 is TGTGCCAATTCGGGAGGGCTGACCGATACGCAGTATTTT. Encoded protein: CANSGGLTDTQYF.

This chain links TRBV12-3 or TRBV12-4 with TRBJ2-1, with 9 bases that match TRBD2. V trimming: 7 bases; J trimming: 8 bases; junction bases outside the gene matches: 9. This CDR3 contains 14 residues. As DNA, the CDR3 is TGTGCCAGCACCCCCGGGACTAGCCGCGATGAGCAGTTCTTC. This encodes CASTPGTSRDEQFF.

This clonotype was counted at least ten times. The rearrangement joins TRBV27 to TRBJ2-4; tentative D call: TRBD1 (5 bases). CDR1 is MNHEY and CDR2 is SMNVEV in the germline V gene (reference sequence). CDR3 length equals 13 residues. V lost 0 bases to trimming and J lost 14 bases, with 14 bases between them. As DNA, the CDR3 is TGTGCCAGCAGTTTATCCGCAGGGCATACCAAGTACTTC. Protein sequence: CASSLSAGHTKYF.

V is TRBV4-3 and J is TRBJ2-5, with 7 bases that match TRBD1. The DNA end is more similar to TRBJ2-7, so the J call may be wrong. This CDR3 comprises 15 residues. CDR1 is LGHNA, CDR2 YSLEER, per germline. In DNA, the CDR3 is TGCGCCAGCAGCCAACTAACAGGGGATAGAAACGAGCAGTACTTC. It translates to CASSQLTGDRNEQYF.

The rearrangement links TRBV24-1 to TRBJ2-1; no clear D gene. The CDR3 extends over 18 amino acids. Deletions cut 3 bases from V and 6 bases from J, with 23 bases between. Germline CDR1 KGHDR, CDR2 SFDVKD. The DNA for the CDR3 is TGTGCCACCAGTGATCCGAGTAGACGAGGTGGGTTAGTCAATGAGCAGTTCTTC. Residues: CATSDPSRRGGLVNEQFF.

This sequence joins TRBV10-3 and TRBJ2-7; 7 bases are a match to TRBD1. TRBJ2-5 matches the DNA end more closely, so the J call is doubtful. This CDR3 is 12 amino acids long. CDR1 and CDR2 (germline): ENHRY, SYGVKD. The CDR3 reads CAIRQGEETQYF. The CDR3 nucleotides read TGTGCCATCCGACAGGGAGAAGAGACCCAGTACTTC.

For the CDR3, the DNA is TGCGCCAGCAGCCAAGGTCCGGGACTAAAAAAAGAGACCCAGTACTTC. The encoded protein is CASSQGPGLKKETQYF. The chain employs TRBV4-3 and TRBJ2-5, with 7 positions matching TRBD2. J was trimmed by 3 bases and V by 1 base; bases with no gene match: 8. The CDR3 consists of 16 residues. The germline gives CDR1 LGHNA, CDR2 YSLEER.

This clonotype has a handful of counts. The chain recombines TRBV7-2 with TRBJ2-1, with 9 bases fitting TRBD2. V was pared by 2 bases and J by 7 bases, with 12 bases of the junction left unmatched. CDR1 is SGHTA, CDR2 FQGNSA, per germline. This CDR3 is built from 17 residues. CDR3 in amino acids: CASSLSRLAGLGNEQFF. The CDR3 DNA sequence: TGTGCCAGCAGCTTATCAAGGCTAGCGGGGCTAGGAAATGAGCAGTTCTTC.